The T cell receptor (beta chain) described here comes from a study of Graves' ophthalmopathy and Graves' hyperthyroidism. Study results and limitations: The model flagged ophthalmopathy progression at approximately 66% sensitivity and 72.22% specificity.

TCR beta CDR3 amplification used RNA transcripts. Scientists carried out first-round RT-PCR using HTBI primers and then a second-round multiplex PCR. Each CDR3 protein gets one entry after TCRdb re-called the multiplex PCR reads with MiXCR. The sample holds around 340,000 distinct CDR3 sequences, roughly 16% seen once. Germline V gene lookup returns CDR1 LNHDA and CDR2 SQIVND (reference sequence). Trimming stripped 4 bases from V and 7 bases from J, with 10 bases between. The length of the CDR3 is 12 residues. This clonotype was counted ten times or more. Antigen: not known. Presentation of ophthalmopathy in the donors involved moderate-to-severe activity, CAS ≥3, NOSPECS ≥4 and a duration under 3 months. The authors isolated PBMCs from about 10 ml of fresh peripheral blood.

Sequencing was performed on peripheral blood. The receptor was derived from an adult man with Graves' ophthalmopathy. V gene TRBV19 combines with J gene TRBJ1-1; no firm D call. The CDR3 is CASSRRPNEAFF. In DNA, the CDR3 is TGTGCCAGTAGTAGAAGACCAAATGAAGCTTTCTTT.